The next 9 T cell receptor beta chains were all read from a single sample in a study of technical replicates of blood from a handful of donors. Profiled with immunoSEQ multiplex PCR; TCRdb holds only in-frame clones, not every one. The table shows around 79,000 clones, with around nine tenths occurring only once. The sequenced material came from T cells isolated from PBMCs. Source of these receptors: a human donor in good health.

The chain recombines TRBV19 with TRBJ2-7, with TRBD2 matching 8 bases. Germline V CDR1 and CDR2: LNHDA, SQIVND (reference sequence). The trim removed 5 bases at V and 3 bases at J, leaving 6 bases unmatched. This CDR3 comprises 14 residues. The CDR3 nucleotides read TGTGCCAGTAGTGTCTCCGGGACTAGCTACGAGCAGTACTTC. It yields the protein CASSVSGTSYEQYF. Full variable domain (rest looked up from reference TRBV19 and TRBJ2-7): DGGITQSPKYLFRKEGQNVTLSCEQNLNHDAMYWYRQDPGQGLRLIYYSQIVNDFQKGDIAEGYSVSREKKESFPLTVTSAQKNPTAFYLCASSVSGTSYEQYFGPGTRLTVT.

Here the CDR3 DNA reads TGTGCCATCAGTGAATCTGATACGCAGTATTTT. It codes for CAISESDTQYF. The chain employs TRBV10-3 and TRBJ2-3; no clear D. V gave up 3 bases and J gave up 6 bases, with 4 bases separating them. The CDR3 contains 11 residues. CDR1 and CDR2 (germline): ENHRY, SYGVKD.

This chain connects TRBV19 to TRBJ2-4; TRBD1 matches 9 bases. CDR1 is LNHDA and CDR2 is SQIVND in the germline V gene (reference sequence). Losses at the gene ends were 8 bases for V and 0 bases for J; bases not matched to a gene: 14. The CDR3 is 18 residues long. This CDR3 is CASSYRGQGILAKNIQYF. The CDR3 region has the DNA TGTGCCAGTTCTTACAGGGGGCAGGGGATTTTAGCCAAAAACATTCAGTACTTC.

This chain joins TRBV5-1 and TRBJ2-2; 8 bases match TRBD1. This CDR3 contains 14 residues. The germline gives CDR1 SGHRS, CDR2 YFSETQ. The V and J ends lost 2 bases and 6 bases, in that order; junction bases with no gene match: 3. The CDR3 region is CASSFGQGAGELFF. The CDR3 DNA reads TGCGCCAGCAGCTTTGGACAGGGTGCCGGGGAGCTGTTTTTT.

Only one count was recorded for this clone. The genes are TRBV6-6 and TRBJ2-5; D uncertain. Germline V lookup: CDR1 MNHNY, CDR2 SVGAGI (reference sequence). This CDR3 spans 11 amino acids. V was shortened by 5 bases and J by 2 bases, with 3 bases between the two germline ends. CDR3 residues: CASSLQETQYF. In nucleotides, the CDR3 is TGTGCCAGCAGTCTACAAGAGACCCAGTACTTC.

The chain recombines TRBV19 with TRBJ1-2; D unclear. With 3 bases removed from V and 4 bases from J, the gap between germline ends came to 15 bases. Germline CDR1 LNHDA, CDR2 SQIVND (reference sequence). The CDR3 extends over 15 amino acids. The CDR3 sequence: CASSITEAELYGYTF. The CDR3 DNA sequence: TGTGCCAGTAGTATTACGGAAGCGGAACTCTATGGCTACACCTTC. The full variable domain, its missing parts supplied by reference TRBV19 and TRBJ1-2, is DGGITQSPKYLFRKEGQNVTLSCEQNLNHDAMYWYRQDPGQGLRLIYYSQIVNDFQKGDIAEGYSVSREKKESFPLTVTSAQKNPTAFYLCASSITEAELYGYTFGSGTRLTVV.

The genes are TRBV25-1 and TRBJ1-1; TRBD1 matches 8 bases. V gave up 5 bases and J gave up 0 bases; unmatched junction bases: 5. Germline CDR1 and CDR2: MGHDK and SYGVNS. CDR3 size: 15 residues. The CDR3 nucleotides read TGTGCCAGCAGTCCTTGGGGACAGGTGAACACTGAAGCTTTCTTT. Amino acid sequence: CASSPWGQVNTEAFF.

As for this clone: This sample also contains other DNA sequences that code for the same CDR3. The J gene is TRBJ2-1, the V gene TRBV7-8, with 11 bases fitting TRBD2. CDR3 size: 15 residues. Germline V gene sequence: CDR1 SGHVS, CDR2 FQNEAQ. Unmatched junction bases numbered 1, after V lost 2 bases and J lost 4 bases. In DNA form, the CDR3 reads TGTGCCAGCAGCTTACCTAGCGGGAGGTACAATGAGCAGTTCTTC. Translating it yields CASSLPSGRYNEQFF.

The chain recombines TRBV6-1 with TRBJ1-4, with 9 bases identical to TRBD1. Per the germline V gene, CDR1 is MNHNS and CDR2 is SASEGT. Trimming took 7 bases from V and 5 from J; bases not matched to a gene: 8. The CDR3 is made up of 15 amino acids. The CDR3 loop reads CASKASGTGNEKLFF. The CDR3 DNA reads as TGTGCCAGCAAGGCTTCCGGGACAGGGAATGAAAAACTGTTTTTT.